A single sample is the source of the 9 T cell receptor beta chains below, sequenced in a study of blood T cells in healthy people across ages. Alongside a J-beta primer mix, a sample-barcoded 5' primer served in a second PCR lasting about 7 to 11 cycles. TCRdb recomputed calls from the 5' RACE reads with MiXCR, one row per CDR3 protein. The sample carries around 1,800,000 distinct CDR3 sequences, 30% to 40% recorded once. Sequences were obtained from blood. The receptor source for this set is a human donor in good health.

In regard to this clonotype: Possible read error: a much larger clone is one base away. The chain is built from TRBV29-1 and TRBJ2-5; D could derive from TRBD1 or TRBD2 (7 bases each). The CDR3 runs to 15 residues. Germline V gene data show CDR1 as SQVTM and CDR2 as ANQGSEA. The CDR3 loop reads CSVGRGGASQGTQYF. The CDR3 nucleotides read TGCAGCGTTGGCAGGGGGGGAGCTTCCCAAGGGACCCAGTACTTC.

This chain connects TRBV29-1 to TRBJ2-7, with 10 bases lining up with TRBD1. The CDR3 consists of 16 residues. The V gene's germline CDR1 is SQVTM and CDR2 ANQGSEA. V trimming: 1 base; J trimming: 1 base; junction bases outside the gene matches: 7. The DNA for the CDR3 is TGCAGCGTTGAAGGAGGACAGGGGGATCGATCCTACGAGCAGTACTTC. This encodes CSVEGGQGDRSYEQYF.

This rearrangement joins TRBV11-2 to TRBJ2-1; a possible D gene is TRBD1 (6 bases). This CDR3 has 14 amino acids. The ends were cut back, 1 base at V and 3 bases at J, with 7 bases in the middle. Germline V lookup: CDR1 SGHAT, CDR2 FQNNGV. The CDR3: CASSLGDIYNEQFF. The CDR3 bases are TGTGCCAGCAGCTTAGGGGACATCTACAATGAGCAGTTCTTC.

This clonotype turned up a few times. The chain has TRBV5-1 and TRBJ2-5; a weak D match, TRBD1 (5 bases). Germline values: CDR1 SGHRS, CDR2 YFSETQ. Deletions cut 6 bases from V and 7 bases from J, with 22 bases between. This CDR3 contains 15 residues. CDR3 sequence reads: CASTINGATRGTQYF. The CDR3 bases are TGCGCCAGCACCATTAATGGAGCTACAAGGGGGACCCAGTACTTC.

J is TRBJ1-1 and V is TRBV29-1; the D is unclear. Germline assignment: CDR1 SQVTM and CDR2 ANQGSEA. The CDR3 has 12 residues. Trimming left V 6 bases short and J 7 bases short, with 15 bases between. In DNA, the CDR3 is TGCAGCGTAATGAATGACTGGCATGAAGCTTTCTTT. This translates into CSVMNDWHEAFF.

V gene TRBV6-2 or TRBV6-3 combines with J gene TRBJ2-7; the D call may be TRBD1 or TRBD2 (5 bases each). The DNA matches TRBJ2-5 better at its end, which makes the J call doubtful. The germline gives CDR1 MNHEY, CDR2 SVGEGT. CDR3 length equals 19 residues. Written as DNA, the CDR3 is TGTGCCAGCAGTTACTCCCCCTTACGAGGTCGGGGCCACCAAGAGACCCAGTACTTC. Translation: CASSYSPLRGRGHQETQYF.

This clonotype was counted between two and nine times. The chain combines TRBV20-1 with TRBJ2-1; D is ambiguous. The CDR3 length is 13 residues. CDR1 and CDR2 (germline): DFQATT, SNEGSKA (reference sequence). V lost 3 bases and J lost 1, with 7 bases in between. The CDR3 sequence is CSASGPSYNEQFF. The CDR3 DNA reads as TGCAGTGCTAGCGGGCCTTCCTACAATGAGCAGTTCTTC.

About this clonotype: A junction end diverges from the germline sequence, so it may reflect a read error. The chain is built from TRBV7-2 and TRBJ1-1; TRBD1 might be the D (5 bases). The CDR3 runs to 14 residues. CDR1 and CDR2 from the germline V gene are SGHTA and FQGNSA. The CDR3 here is CACSFSPGDTEAFF. CDR3 nucleotide sequence: TGTGCCTGCAGCTTCTCTCCGGGGGATACTGAAGCTTTCTTT.

The V gene is TRBV6-2 or TRBV6-3, the J gene TRBJ2-5; D uncertain. CDR3 length equals 12 residues. Trimming cost V 5 bases and J 5 bases, with 9 bases left between them. From germline, CDR1 is MNHEY and CDR2 SVGEGT. CDR3: CASSPRIETQYF. The CDR3 region has the DNA TGTGCCAGCAGTCCGAGGATTGAGACCCAGTACTTC.